The 20 T cell receptor beta chains reported below all come from one sample, sequenced in a study of metastatic and nonmetastatic thyroid tumors. Each patient went into thyroid surgery without having received any treatment. TCRdb re-clonotyped the PCR reads through MiXCR. The data show over 20,000 clones, about 28% seen once. The material sequenced was tumor tissue. The origin of the receptors is a male donor with papillary thyroid cancer or a benign thyroid nodule (not recorded which). Some clones in this sample may be carry-over from other donors' samples.

There are a few counts of this clone. V gene TRBV18 combines with J gene TRBJ1-2, with 9 bases matching TRBD1. With 6 bases clipped from V and 4 bases from J, the junction kept 3 bases outside the gene matches. The CDR3 consists of 13 residues. Germline CDR1 reads KGHSH; CDR2 reads LQKENI. Written as DNA, the CDR3 is TGTGCCAGCTCGCGGGACAGGGCCTATGGCTACACCTTC. Its protein is CASSRDRAYGYTF.

This rearrangement joins TRBV7-2 to TRBJ2-2; D is possibly TRBD2 (6 bases). The germline V gene has CDR1 SGHTA and CDR2 FQGNSA. This CDR3 region has 13 residues. V dropped 2 bases and J dropped 9 bases, with 10 bases sitting between them. The CDR3 sequence is CASSLRRERELFF. The CDR3 bases are TGTGCCAGCAGCTTACGGAGGGAAAGGGAGCTGTTTTTT.

This clone is termed medium-sized. The rearrangement uses TRBV11-2 and TRBJ2-7; the match to TRBD1 covers 8 bases. CDR3 length: 14 residues. CDR1 is SGHAT and CDR2 is FQNNGV in the germline V gene. V lost 5 bases, J lost 2 bases, and 5 bases stayed unmatched. CDR3: CASSVRDRTYEQYF. The CDR3 coding sequence is TGTGCCAGCAGCGTTCGGGACAGGACCTACGAGCAGTACTTC.

This clone was detected a few times. The same CDR3 can be traced to other DNA sequences in this sample. The chain joins TRBV28 to TRBJ2-3, with D maybe TRBD1 (6 bases). CDR1 and CDR2 (germline): MDHEN, SYDVKM. Trimming stripped 5 bases from V and 0 bases from J, with 12 bases between. This CDR3 is built from 15 residues. In DNA form, the CDR3 reads TGTGCCAGCAGTCCTCAGGGGATAAGCACAGATACGCAGTATTTT. Its translation: CASSPQGISTDTQYF.

The V and J genes are TRBV5-1 and TRBJ2-2; 8 bases align to TRBD1. This CDR3 has 16 residues. Unmatched junction bases numbered 8, after V lost 2 bases and J lost 5 bases. Germline CDR1 SGHRS, CDR2 YFSETQ. In nucleotides, the CDR3 is TGCGCCAGCAGCTTTTACGGACAGGGTATTACCGGGGAGCTGTTTTTT. Translated, it gives CASSFYGQGITGELFF.

The J gene is TRBJ2-1, the V gene TRBV20-1; D perhaps matches TRBD2 (5 bases). The germline gives CDR1 DFQATT, CDR2 SNEGSKA (reference sequence). V was trimmed by 0 bases and J by 7 bases, leaving 19 bases between them. The CDR3 contains 16 residues. CDR3: CSARDRKREVVNEQFF. Here the CDR3 DNA reads TGCAGTGCTAGAGATCGGAAACGGGAAGTAGTAAATGAGCAGTTCTTC.

This clone is medium-sized. J is TRBJ1-4 and V is TRBV18, with 7 bases identical to TRBD1. The CDR3 length is 15 residues. Germline CDR1 KGHSH, CDR2 LQKENI. J lost 2 bases, V lost 3 bases, and 3 bases had no gene match. The CDR3 region has the DNA TGTGCCAGCTCACCGACAGGGACGACTAATGAAAAACTGTTTTTT. Translation: CASSPTGTTNEKLFF.

This chain links TRBV3-1 with TRBJ2-1; 11 positions agree with TRBD2. There are 16 residues in the CDR3. The V gene end was trimmed by 0 bases and the J gene end by 6 bases; junction bases not matched to a gene: 4. Germline V gene data show CDR1 as LGHDT and CDR2 as YNNKEL (reference sequence). The CDR3 nucleotides are TGTGCCAGCAGCCAAGATCGGCTAGCGGGAGGCAATGAGCAGTTCTTC. It is translated as CASSQDRLAGGNEQFF.

This clone ranks as medium-sized. The chain has TRBV4-2 and TRBJ2-7; D is perhaps TRBD2 (6 bases). Trimming pared 2 bases from V and 0 bases from J, leaving 14 bases between. Per the germline V gene, CDR1 is LGHNA and CDR2 is YNFKEQ. The CDR3 contains 16 residues. The CDR3 reads CASSQLLALSSYEQYF. In nucleotides, the CDR3 is TGTGCCAGCAGCCAACTGCTAGCGTTGAGCTCCTACGAGCAGTACTTC.

This clone has more than one count but fewer than ten. The V gene is TRBV6-5, the J gene TRBJ1-4; no clear D gene. V was shortened by 2 bases and J by 5 bases, with 0 bases between the two germline ends. The CDR3 consists of 11 residues. Germline V lookup: CDR1 MNHEY, CDR2 SVGAGI. The CDR3 DNA follows: TGTGCCAGCAGTTACAATGAAAAACTGTTTTTT. Protein sequence: CASSYNEKLFF.

This chain joins TRBV19 and TRBJ2-7, with D possibly called TRBD1 or TRBD2 (7 bases each). The CDR3 has 13 amino acids. Trimming took 6 bases from V and 5 from J, leaving 14 bases between them. CDR1 is LNHDA, CDR2 SQIVND, per germline (reference sequence). CDR3 sequence reads: CASSSQGGDEQYF. CDR3 sequence (DNA): TGTGCCAGTAGCAGTCAGGGGGGGGACGAGCAGTACTTC.

Sample share makes this clone medium-sized. Other DNA sequences of this sample code for an identical CDR3. The chain employs TRBV11-2 and TRBJ2-7; no clear D gene. This CDR3 is built from 14 residues. Looked up from germline, CDR1 is SGHAT and CDR2 is FQNNGV. Trimming removed 5 bases at V and 2 bases at J, with 13 bases between. CDR3 DNA: TGTGCCAGCAGCAGCGACCCGGGTGCCTACGAGCAGTACTTC. This codes for CASSSDPGAYEQYF.

The chain employs TRBV4-2 and TRBJ2-7, with D perhaps matching TRBD1 (6 bases). V lost 2 bases and J lost 6, with 11 bases in between. The germline CDR1 and CDR2 sequences are LGHNA and YNFKEQ. The CDR3 runs 13 residues. CDR3 nucleotide sequence: TGTGCCAGCAGCCAACCACAGGGTGGCGAGCAGTACTTC. Amino acids: CASSQPQGGEQYF.

At least ten counts were recorded for this clone. This chain links TRBV7-9 with TRBJ2-7; D is undetermined. Germline CDR1 is SEHNR and CDR2 is FQNEAQ (reference sequence). V was pared by 1 base and J by 7 bases, with 8 bases between. The CDR3 sequence is 12 residues long. The CDR3 DNA sequence: TGTGCCAGCAGCTTAGGAGGTGGAGAGCAGTACTTC. Translating it yields CASSLGGGEQYF. Filled out from reference TRBV7-9 and TRBJ2-7, the complete variable domain reads DTGVSQNPRHKITKRGQNVTFRCDPISEHNRLYWYRQTLGQGPEFLTYFQNEAQLEKSRLLSDRFSAERPKGSFSTLEIQRTEQGDSAMYLCASSLGGGEQYFGPGTRLTVT.

This clone has just a few counts. A much larger clone sits a single nucleotide away, making a read error possible. The chain links TRBV6-1 to TRBJ2-7; D unresolved. Trimming removed 8 bases from V and 6 bases from J, with 11 bases in between. CDR3 length: 11 amino acids. Germline CDR1 and CDR2: MNHNS and SASEGT. CDR3 sequence reads: CASFGSFEQYF. The CDR3 bases are TGTGCCAGCTTCGGGTCTTTCGAGCAGTACTTC.

The table lists this clone with a few counts. The chain recombines TRBV28 with TRBJ2-7; D unresolved. From germline, CDR1 is MDHEN and CDR2 SYDVKM. V was shortened by 7 bases and J by 5 bases, with 18 bases between the two germline ends. The CDR3 loop spans 14 amino acids. The CDR3 region is CASMGGPNRDEQYF. The DNA for the CDR3 is TGTGCCAGCATGGGTGGTCCAAATCGGGACGAGCAGTACTTC.

The sample holds a few counts of this clone. This chain connects TRBV6-1 to TRBJ2-2; D is possibly TRBD1 or TRBD2 (5 bases each). The V end lost 2 bases, the J end lost 7 bases, and 14 bases lay between the germline ends. The CDR3 totals 15 residues. Germline lookup yields CDR1 MNHNS and CDR2 SASEGT. The CDR3, as DNA: TGTGCCAGCAGTGAAAGTAGGGGAGTTAGCGGGGAGCTGTTTTTT. Residues: CASSESRGVSGELFF.

This clone was observed once. The chain couples TRBV7-2 to TRBJ2-3, with no clear D. V was cut by 5 bases and J by 1 base, with 7 bases left in between. CDR3 length: 13 amino acids. Germline values: CDR1 SGHTA, CDR2 FQGNSA. CDR3 DNA sequence: TGTGCCAGCAGCCCCCGGGGCACAGATACGCAGTATTTT. Its protein product is CASSPRGTDTQYF.

The gene calls are TRBV11-2 and TRBJ2-3; the D gene is possibly TRBD1 (7 bases). The germline V and J ends were trimmed by 5 bases and 5 bases, with 20 bases remaining between them. This CDR3 contains 16 residues. Germline V gives CDR1 SGHAT, CDR2 FQNNGV. This chain's CDR3 is CASSPRGDSHGDTQYF. In DNA, the CDR3 is TGTGCCAGCAGCCCAAGGGGGGACAGTCACGGAGATACGCAGTATTTT.

This clone is judged medium-sized (0.01 to 0.1%). The V gene is TRBV6-1, the J gene TRBJ2-7; 9 bases align to TRBD2. Germline lookup yields CDR1 MNHNS and CDR2 SASEGT. The CDR3 loop spans 15 amino acids. V dropped 9 bases and J dropped 3; count of bases not matched to a gene: 12. In DNA form, the CDR3 reads TGTGCCAGTCTCAATGCCGAACTAGCGGGCTACGAGCAGTACTTC. It codes for CASLNAELAGYEQYF.